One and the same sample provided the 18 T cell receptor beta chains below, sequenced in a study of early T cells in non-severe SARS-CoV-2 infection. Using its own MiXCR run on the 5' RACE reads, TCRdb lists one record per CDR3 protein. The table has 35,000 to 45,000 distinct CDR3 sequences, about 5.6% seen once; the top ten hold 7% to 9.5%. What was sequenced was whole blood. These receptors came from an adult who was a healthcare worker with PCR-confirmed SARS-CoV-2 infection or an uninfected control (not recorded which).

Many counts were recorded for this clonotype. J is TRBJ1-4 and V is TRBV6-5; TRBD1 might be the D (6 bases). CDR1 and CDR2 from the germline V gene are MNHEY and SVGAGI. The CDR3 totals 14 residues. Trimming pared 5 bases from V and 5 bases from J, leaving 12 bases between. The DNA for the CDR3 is TGTGCCAGCAGTGACCGGGACACCAATGAAAAACTGTTTTTT. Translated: CASSDRDTNEKLFF.

The chain's CDR3 is CASGPGLAGAGLETQYF. CDR3 DNA: TGTGCTAGTGGGCCGGGACTAGCGGGGGCCGGCCTAGAGACCCAGTACTTC. The J gene is TRBJ2-5, the V gene TRBV12-5; 14 bases align to TRBD2. Germline V gives CDR1 LGHNT, CDR2 FRNRAP. V trimming: 6 bases; J trimming: 4 bases; junction bases outside the gene matches: 10. This CDR3 contains 17 residues.

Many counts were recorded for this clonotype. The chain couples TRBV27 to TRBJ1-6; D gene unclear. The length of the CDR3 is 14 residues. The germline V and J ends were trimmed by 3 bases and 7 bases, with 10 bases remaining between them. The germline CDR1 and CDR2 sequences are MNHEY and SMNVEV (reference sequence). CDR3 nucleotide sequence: TGTGCCAGCAGTTTGCCAGCACCCAATTCACCCCTCCACTTT. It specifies CASSLPAPNSPLHF.

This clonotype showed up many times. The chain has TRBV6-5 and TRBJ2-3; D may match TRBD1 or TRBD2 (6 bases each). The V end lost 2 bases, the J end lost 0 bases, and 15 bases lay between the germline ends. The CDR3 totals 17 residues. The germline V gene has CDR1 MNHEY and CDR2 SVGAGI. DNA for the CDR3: TGTGCCAGCAGTTACCGGAGGGGGAGCGGCAGCACAGATACGCAGTATTTT. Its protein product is CASSYRRGSGSTDTQYF.

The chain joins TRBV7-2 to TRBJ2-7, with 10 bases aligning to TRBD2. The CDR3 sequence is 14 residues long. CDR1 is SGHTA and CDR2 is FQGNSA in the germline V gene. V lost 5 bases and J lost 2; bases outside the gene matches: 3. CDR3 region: CASSASGGAYEQYF. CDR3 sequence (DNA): TGTGCCAGCAGCGCGAGCGGGGGGGCCTACGAGCAGTACTTC. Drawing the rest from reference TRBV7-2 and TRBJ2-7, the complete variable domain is GAGVSQSPSNKVTEKGKDVELRCDPISGHTALYWYRQSLGQGLEFLIYFQGNSAPDKSGLPSDRFSAERTGGSVSTLTIQRTQQEDSAVYLCASSASGGAYEQYFGPGTRLTVT.

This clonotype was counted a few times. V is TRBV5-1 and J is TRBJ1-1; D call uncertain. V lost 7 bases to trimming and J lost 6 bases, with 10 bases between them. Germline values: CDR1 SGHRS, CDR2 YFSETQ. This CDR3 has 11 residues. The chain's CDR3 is CASGGGPEAFF. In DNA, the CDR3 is TGCGCCAGCGGAGGAGGTCCTGAAGCTTTCTTT.

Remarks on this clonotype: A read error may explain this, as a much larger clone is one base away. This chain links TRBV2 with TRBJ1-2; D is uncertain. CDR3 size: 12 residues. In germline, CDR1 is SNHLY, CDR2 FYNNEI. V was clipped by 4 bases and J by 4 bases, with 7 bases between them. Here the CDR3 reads CASSVECYGYTF. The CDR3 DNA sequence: TGTGCCAGCAGTGTGGAGTGCTATGGCTACACCTTC. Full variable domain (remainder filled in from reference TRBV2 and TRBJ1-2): EPEVTQTPSHQVTQMGQEVILRCVPISNHLYFYWYRQILGQKVEFLVSFYNNEISEKSEIFDDQFSVERPDGSNFTLKIRSTKLEDSAMYFCASSVECYGYTFGSGTRLTVV.

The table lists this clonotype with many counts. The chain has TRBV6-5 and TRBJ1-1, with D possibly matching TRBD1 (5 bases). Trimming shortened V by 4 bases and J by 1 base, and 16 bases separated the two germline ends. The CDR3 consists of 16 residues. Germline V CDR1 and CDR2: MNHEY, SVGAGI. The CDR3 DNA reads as TGTGCCAGCAGTTCCCGCGTGGGGCGAGGGAACACTGAAGCTTTCTTT. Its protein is CASSSRVGRGNTEAFF.

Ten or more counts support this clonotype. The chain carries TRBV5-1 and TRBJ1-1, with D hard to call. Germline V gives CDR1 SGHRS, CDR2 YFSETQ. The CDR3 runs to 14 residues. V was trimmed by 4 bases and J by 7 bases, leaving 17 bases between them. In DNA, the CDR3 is TGCGCCAGCAGCGCTGGCGGGAGTAGGAATGAAGCTTTCTTT. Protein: CASSAGGSRNEAFF.

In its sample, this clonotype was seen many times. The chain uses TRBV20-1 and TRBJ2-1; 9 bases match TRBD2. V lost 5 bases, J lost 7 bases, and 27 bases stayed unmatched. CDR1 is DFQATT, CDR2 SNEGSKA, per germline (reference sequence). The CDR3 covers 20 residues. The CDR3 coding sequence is TGCAGTGCTCAACCATTTGGCGGGCCTAGCGGGAAAGGTATAGGTAATGAGCAGTTCTTC. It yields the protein CSAQPFGGPSGKGIGNEQFF.

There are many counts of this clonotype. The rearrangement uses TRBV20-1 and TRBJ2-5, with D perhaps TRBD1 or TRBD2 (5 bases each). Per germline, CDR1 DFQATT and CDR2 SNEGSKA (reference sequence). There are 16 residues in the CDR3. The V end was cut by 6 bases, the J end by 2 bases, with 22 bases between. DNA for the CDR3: TGCAGTGCAAAGAGGTTTGGGGACCCAAATCAAGAGACCCAGTACTTC. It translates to CSAKRFGDPNQETQYF.

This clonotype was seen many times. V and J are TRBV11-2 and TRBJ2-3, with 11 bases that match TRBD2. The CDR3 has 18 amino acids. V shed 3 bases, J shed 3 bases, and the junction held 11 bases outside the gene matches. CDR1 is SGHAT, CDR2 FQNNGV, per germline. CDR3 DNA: TGTGCCAGCAGCTTGCGGCTAGCGGGAGGTGTTGGGACAGATACGCAGTATTTT. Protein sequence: CASSLRLAGGVGTDTQYF.

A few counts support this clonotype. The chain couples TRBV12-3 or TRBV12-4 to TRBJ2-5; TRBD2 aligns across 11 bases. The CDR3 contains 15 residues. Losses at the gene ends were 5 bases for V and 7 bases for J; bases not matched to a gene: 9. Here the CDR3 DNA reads TGTGCCAGCAGTCGCCGTACTAGCGGGAGTTGGACCCAGTACTTC. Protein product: CASSRRTSGSWTQYF.

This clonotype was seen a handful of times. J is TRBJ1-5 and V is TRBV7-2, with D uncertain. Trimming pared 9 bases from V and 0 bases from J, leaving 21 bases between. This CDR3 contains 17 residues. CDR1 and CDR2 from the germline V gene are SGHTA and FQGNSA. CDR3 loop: CASHLTSGLYSNQPQHF. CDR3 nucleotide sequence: TGTGCCAGTCACCTTACGTCGGGCTTATATAGCAATCAGCCCCAGCATTTT.

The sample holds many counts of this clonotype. In nucleotides, the CDR3 is TGTGCTAGCGATGACAGGAGGGGCAATCAGCCCCAGCATTTT. The encoded protein is CASDDRRGNQPQHF. The gene calls are TRBV12-5 and TRBJ1-5; D perhaps matches TRBD1 (6 bases). V lost 9 bases to trimming and J lost 2 bases, with 14 bases between them. CDR3 length equals 14 residues. Germline V gene data show CDR1 as LGHNT and CDR2 as FRNRAP.

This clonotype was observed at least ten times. The CDR3 nucleotides read TGTGCCAGCAGCCCACGCCGGACAGGGGAGGGCTACACCTTC. This codes for CASSPRRTGEGYTF. V gene TRBV7-2 combines with J gene TRBJ1-2, with 9 bases aligning to TRBD1. V shed 5 bases and J 8 bases; nucleotides not matched to a gene: 9. Germline V gene lookup returns CDR1 SGHTA and CDR2 FQGNSA. The CDR3 length is 14 residues.

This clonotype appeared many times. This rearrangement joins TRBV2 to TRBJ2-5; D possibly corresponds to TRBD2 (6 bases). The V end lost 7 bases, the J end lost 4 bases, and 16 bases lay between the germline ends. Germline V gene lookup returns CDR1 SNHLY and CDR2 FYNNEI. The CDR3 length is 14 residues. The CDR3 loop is CASTPGLQAETQYF. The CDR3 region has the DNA TGTGCCAGCACCCCGGGACTCCAAGCAGAGACCCAGTACTTC.

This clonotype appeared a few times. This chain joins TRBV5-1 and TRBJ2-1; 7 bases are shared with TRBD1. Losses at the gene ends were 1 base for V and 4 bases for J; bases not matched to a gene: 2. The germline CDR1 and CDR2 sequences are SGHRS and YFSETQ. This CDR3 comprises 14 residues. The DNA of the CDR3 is TGCGCCAGCAGCTTGCAGGACAGGTACAATGAGCAGTTCTTC. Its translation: CASSLQDRYNEQFF.